This entry lists 17 T cell receptor beta chains sequenced from one sample in a study of tumor-infiltrating lymphocytes in localized non-small cell lung cancer. Clones were read by immunoSEQ multiplex PCR, and TCRdb kept only the in-frame ones, dropping some. The repertoire holds 20,000 to 25,000 clones, roughly two thirds seen once, with under 6% in the top ten. Sequencing was carried out using lung tumor tissue. These receptors all stem from a human donor with non-small cell lung cancer.

CDR3 region: CASAEGNEQFF. The CDR3 region has the DNA TGTGCCAGCGCTGAAGGCAATGAGCAGTTCTTC. V is TRBV11-3 and J is TRBJ2-1; no firm D call. The CDR3 is 11 residues long. Germline CDR1 reads SGHNT; CDR2 reads YENEEA. Trimming removed 8 bases at V and 6 bases at J, with 8 bases between.

This rearrangement joins TRBV19 to TRBJ2-5; TRBD2 matches at 11 bases. CDR3 length equals 15 residues. Germline V gives CDR1 LNHDA, CDR2 SQIVND (reference sequence). The V gene end was trimmed by 4 bases and the J gene end by 4 bases; junction bases not matched to a gene: 5. Written as DNA, the CDR3 is TGTGCCAGTAGTACCGGACTAGCGGGCGGAGAGACCCAGTACTTC. Residues: CASSTGLAGGETQYF.

The chain is built from TRBV2 and TRBJ2-3; 10 bases match TRBD2. The CDR3 covers 15 residues. Germline V CDR1 and CDR2: SNHLY, FYNNEI. With 6 bases clipped from V and 2 bases from J, the junction kept 5 bases outside the gene matches. The CDR3 coding sequence is TGTGCCAGCAGCCTCGGACTAGCGGACACAGATACGCAGTATTTT. As protein: CASSLGLADTDTQYF.

A note on this clone: Other DNA sequences in the sample encode the same CDR3. This chain connects TRBV15 to TRBJ2-5; 7 nucleotides align to TRBD2. The V segment lost 3 bases and the J segment 5 bases; nucleotides outside the gene matches: 6. The CDR3 is made up of 14 amino acids. Germline V gene sequence: CDR1 LNHNV, CDR2 YYDKDF (reference sequence). The CDR3 region has the DNA TGTGCCACCAGCAGGGGAGGGAGCCAGGAGACCCAGTACTTC. Translated, it gives CATSRGGSQETQYF.

The rearrangement uses TRBV6-1 and TRBJ2-3; the D gene is possibly TRBD2 (6 bases). This CDR3 comprises 17 residues. Germline-derived CDR1 and CDR2 are MNHNS and SASEGT. Trimming cost V 0 bases and J 0 bases, with 13 bases left between them. The CDR3 DNA is TGTGCCAGCAGTGAAGCGGCAGCGGGCCGGAGCACAGATACGCAGTATTTT. Residues: CASSEAAAGRSTDTQYF.

This clone appeared a few times. The chain joins TRBV5-1 to TRBJ1-4, with D tentatively TRBD1 (6 bases). The CDR3 is 14 amino acids. CDR1 is SGHRS, CDR2 YFSETQ, per germline. The V end was cut by 2 bases, the J end by 8 bases, with 13 bases between. This chain's CDR3 is CASSFRGMSEKLFF. The CDR3 nucleotides read TGCGCCAGCAGCTTCAGGGGTATGAGCGAAAAACTGTTTTTT.

The chain is built from TRBV2 and TRBJ1-4, with 7 bases aligning to TRBD1. V lost 6 bases, J lost 3 bases, and 16 bases stayed unmatched. CDR3 length: 18 residues. CDR1 and CDR2 from the germline V gene are SNHLY and FYNNEI. The CDR3 DNA is TGTGCCAGCAGACCCGGGACAGTCTCTTACGGGGCTAATGAAAAACTGTTTTTT. Encoded protein: CASRPGTVSYGANEKLFF. Based on the CDR3 plus reference TRBV2 and TRBJ1-4, the full variable domain is EPEVTQTPSHQVTQMGQEVILRCVPISNHLYFYWYRQILGQKVEFLVSFYNNEISEKSEIFDDQFSVERPDGSNFTLKIRSTKLEDSAMYFCASRPGTVSYGANEKLFFGSGTQLSVL.

The chain joins TRBV29-1 to TRBJ1-6, with D uncertain. The CDR3 is made up of 14 amino acids. Germline V lookup: CDR1 SQVTM, CDR2 ANQGSEA. Trimming pared 7 bases from V and 6 bases from J, leaving 16 bases between. The CDR3 sequence: CSARMSGINSPLHF. Here the CDR3 DNA reads TGCAGCGCCCGAATGTCGGGAATTAATTCACCCCTCCACTTT. Together with reference TRBV29-1 and TRBJ1-6, the CDR3 gives the full variable domain: SAVISQKPSRDICQRGTSLTIQCQVDSQVTMMFWYRQQPGQSLTLIATANQGSEATYESGFVIDKFPISRPNLTFSTLTVSNMSPEDSSIYLCSARMSGINSPLHFGNGTRLTVT.

The chain employs TRBV7-2 and TRBJ2-7, with TRBD2 matching over 8 bases. The CDR3 consists of 15 residues. V lost 3 bases, J lost 2 bases, and 6 bases stayed unmatched. CDR1 and CDR2 from the germline V gene are SGHTA and FQGNSA. CDR3 loop: CASSFFSGAAYEQYF. The CDR3 DNA reads as TGTGCCAGCAGCTTTTTTAGCGGGGCTGCCTACGAGCAGTACTTC.

CDR3 loop: CASSVEGQETQYF. In DNA, the CDR3 is TGTGCCAGCAGTGTTGAGGGGCAGGAGACCCAGTACTTC. The genes are TRBV2 and TRBJ2-5; D may be TRBD1 or TRBD2 (5 bases each). This CDR3 region has 13 residues. The V end was cut by 4 bases, the J end by 5 bases, with 11 bases between. Germline V lookup: CDR1 SNHLY, CDR2 FYNNEI.

V and J are TRBV2 and TRBJ1-1; D gene unclear. With 6 bases removed from V and 5 bases from J, the gap between germline ends came to 13 bases. The CDR3 spans 13 residues. CDR1 and CDR2 from the germline V gene are SNHLY and FYNNEI. CDR3 residues: CASRWAPGTEAFF. The CDR3 DNA reads TGTGCCAGCAGATGGGCCCCGGGGACTGAAGCTTTCTTT.

The chain employs TRBV19 and TRBJ1-2, with D possibly being TRBD1 (5 bases). V lost 1 base and J 4 bases, leaving 10 bases between the germline ends. This CDR3 spans 14 amino acids. Germline CDR1 reads LNHDA; CDR2 reads SQIVND (reference sequence). CDR3 DNA sequence: TGTGCCAGTAGTATAGCTGGGACGGTCTATGGCTACACCTTC. It is translated as CASSIAGTVYGYTF.

The V call is TRBV29-1, the J call TRBJ1-2, with D maybe TRBD1 (5 bases). This CDR3 contains 17 residues. Trimming took 5 bases from V and 4 from J, leaving 26 bases between them. CDR1 SQVTM and CDR2 ANQGSEA come from the germline V gene. The DNA of the CDR3 is TGCAGCGTTCAAGGGGAGGAAAAGGGGATAGTTGGCTATGGCTACACCTTC. This sequence encodes CSVQGEEKGIVGYGYTF.

The V call is TRBV5-4, the J call TRBJ2-3; 12 positions match TRBD2. Trimming at V came to 1 base and at J to 1 base, leaving 4 bases not matched to a gene. CDR1 and CDR2 from the germline V gene are SGHNT and YYREEE (reference sequence). The CDR3 contains 17 residues. The CDR3 loop reads CASSLLAGGPGTDTQYF. The CDR3 coding sequence is TGTGCCAGCAGCTTGCTAGCGGGAGGGCCGGGCACAGATACGCAGTATTTT.

This clone occurred a few times. The rearrangement links TRBV6-1 to TRBJ1-2, with TRBD1 as a possible D gene (5 bases). Trimming pared 3 bases from V and 4 bases from J, leaving 12 bases between. Germline V gene lookup returns CDR1 MNHNS and CDR2 SASEGT. The CDR3 loop spans 14 amino acids. The CDR3 protein is CASSESTGGYGYTF. For the CDR3, the DNA is TGTGCCAGCAGTGAGTCGACTGGGGGCTATGGCTACACCTTC.

This clone was detected a few times. J is TRBJ2-5 and V is TRBV29-1; 11 bases fit TRBD1. With V trimmed by 2 bases and J by 11 bases, 7 bases remained unmatched. Germline assignment: CDR1 SQVTM and CDR2 ANQGSEA. The CDR3 length is 13 residues. The CDR3 is CSVEQDRGRPQYF. The CDR3 bases are TGCAGCGTTGAACAGGACAGGGGGCGGCCACAGTACTTC.

CDR3 region: CASSLGAGNQPQHF. The DNA of the CDR3 is TGTGCCAGCAGCTTAGGCGCAGGCAATCAGCCCCAGCATTTT. The chain has TRBV7-9 and TRBJ1-5; the D is unclear. Germline assignment: CDR1 SEHNR and CDR2 FQNEAQ (reference sequence). V was cut by 1 base and J by 2 bases, with 6 bases left in between. The CDR3 is 14 amino acids.